This T cell receptor beta chain was captured in a study of T-cell reconstitution after alpha-beta-depleted transplantation in children (dated by TCRdb to the mid-2010s). About the full investigation: T-cell immune reconstitution after TCRalphabeta/CD19-depleted allogeneic hematopoietic cell transplantation in children was quantitatively tracked in the study by means of TCR repertoire profiling. Paper-wide results and their limitations: In some patients, the high TCRbeta diversity seen at day 60 was put down to recipient T cells and intrathymic progenitors that had survived conditioning. The frequencies of hyperexpanded clones fell over the following months, and after one year, T-cell counts and TCRbeta diversity were mostly attributed to newly produced T cells. The apparently early recovery of alphabetaT-cell counts about two months after transplant reportedly depended on only several hundred rapidly expanded clones that came from non-depleted graft cells.

CDR1 KGHSH and CDR2 LQKENI were looked up in the germline V gene. Measured from the cysteine to the phenylalanine, the CDR3 is 16 residues long. The DNA shown is the 48-base CDR3, in frame from base 1. Trimmed from V: 2 bases; trimmed from J: 4 bases; junction bases lacking a gene match: 8. The sample's treatment or condition, from its label and the paper: allogeneic hematopoietic cell transplantation with graft depleted of TCRalphabeta T cells and CD19 B cells. TCRalphabeta/CD19-depleted allogeneic hematopoietic cell grafts were given to the transplant recipients, all of whom were children. Library preparation was by PCR. Sequencer: Illumina HiSeq 2500. TCR library preparation used molecular barcoding, with unique molecular identifiers applied to normalize quantification of the TCRbeta repertoire. The public reads were reprocessed in TCRdb via fastp at Q25 and MiXCR, keeping in-frame beta chains. One record per CDR3 amino acid sequence lists the most common genes and DNA. The sample table contains some 140,000 distinct CDR3 sequences; only one count was recorded for about 9.6% of them. About 25% of the sample is in the top ten clones.

In this sample, this clonotype turned up a few times. Its cognate antigen has yet to be identified. No base qualities exist here, and no much larger clone lies one base off it. The receptor chain draws on TRBV18 and TRBJ2-1; TRBD2 fits 7 bases in the junction. This TCR was recovered from a girl in the first two years of life who had a stem cell transplant for combined immunodeficiency, so the T cells may come from the graft donor. This specimen consisted of PBMCs, mostly from graft donor cells, obtained 180 days after TCRalphabeta/CD19-depleted stem cell transplant. The CDR3 here reads CASSPSRTRGYNEQFF. The DNA is TGTGCCAGCTCACCATCCCGGACTAGGGGATACAATGAGCAGTTCTTC.